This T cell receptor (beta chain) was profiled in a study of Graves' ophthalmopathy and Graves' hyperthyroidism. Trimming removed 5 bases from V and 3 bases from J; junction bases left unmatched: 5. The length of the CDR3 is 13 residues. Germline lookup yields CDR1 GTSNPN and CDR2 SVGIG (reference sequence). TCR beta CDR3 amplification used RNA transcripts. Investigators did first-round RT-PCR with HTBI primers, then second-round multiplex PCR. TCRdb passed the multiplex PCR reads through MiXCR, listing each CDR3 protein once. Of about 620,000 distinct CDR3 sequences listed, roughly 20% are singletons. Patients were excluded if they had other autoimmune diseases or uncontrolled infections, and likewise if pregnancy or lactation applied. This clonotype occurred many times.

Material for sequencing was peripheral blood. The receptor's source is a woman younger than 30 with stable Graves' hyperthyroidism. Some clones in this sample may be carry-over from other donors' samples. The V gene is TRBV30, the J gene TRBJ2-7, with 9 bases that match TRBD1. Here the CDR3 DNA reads TGTGCCTGGCGCTACAGGGGGCTCTACGAGCAGTACTTC. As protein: CAWRYRGLYEQYF.